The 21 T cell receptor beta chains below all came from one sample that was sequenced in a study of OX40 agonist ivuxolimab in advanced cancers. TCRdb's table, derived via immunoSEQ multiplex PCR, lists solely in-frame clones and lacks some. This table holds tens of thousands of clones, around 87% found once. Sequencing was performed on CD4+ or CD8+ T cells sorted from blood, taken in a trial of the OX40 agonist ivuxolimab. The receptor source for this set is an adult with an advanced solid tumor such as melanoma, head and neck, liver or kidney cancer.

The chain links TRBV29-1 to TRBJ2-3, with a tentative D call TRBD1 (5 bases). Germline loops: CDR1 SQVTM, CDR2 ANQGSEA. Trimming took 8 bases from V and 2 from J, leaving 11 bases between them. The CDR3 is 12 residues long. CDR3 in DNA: TGCAGCCACGACAGCGACACAGATACGCAGTATTTT. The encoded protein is CSHDSDTDTQYF.

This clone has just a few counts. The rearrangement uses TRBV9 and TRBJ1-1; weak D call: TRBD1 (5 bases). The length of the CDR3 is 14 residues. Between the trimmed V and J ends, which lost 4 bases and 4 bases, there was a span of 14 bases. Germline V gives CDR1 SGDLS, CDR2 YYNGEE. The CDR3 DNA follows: TGTGCCAGCAGCCCACAAAAGGGGTTCACTGAAGCTTTCTTT. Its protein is CASSPQKGFTEAFF.

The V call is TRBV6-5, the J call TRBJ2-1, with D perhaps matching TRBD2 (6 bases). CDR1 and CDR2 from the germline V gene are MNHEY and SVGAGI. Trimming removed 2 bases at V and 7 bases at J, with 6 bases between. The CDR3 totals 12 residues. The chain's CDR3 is CASSYSGNEQFF. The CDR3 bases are TGTGCCAGCAGTTACAGCGGGAATGAGCAGTTCTTC.

CDR3 nucleotides: TGTGCCAGCAGGAACACCCCCGAGGCGGATGGCTACACCTTC. As protein: CASRNTPEADGYTF. The chain employs TRBV27 and TRBJ1-2; D remains ambiguous. This CDR3 has 14 residues. CDR1 and CDR2 from the germline V gene are MNHEY and SMNVEV (reference sequence). Trimming stripped 6 bases from V and 6 bases from J, with 17 bases between.

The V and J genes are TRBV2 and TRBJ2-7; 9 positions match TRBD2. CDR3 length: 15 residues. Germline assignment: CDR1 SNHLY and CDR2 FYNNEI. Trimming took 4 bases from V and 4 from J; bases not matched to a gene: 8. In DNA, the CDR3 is TGTGCCAGCAGTGTAGGGGATAGCGGGGGTTACGAGCAGTACTTC. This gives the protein CASSVGDSGGYEQYF.

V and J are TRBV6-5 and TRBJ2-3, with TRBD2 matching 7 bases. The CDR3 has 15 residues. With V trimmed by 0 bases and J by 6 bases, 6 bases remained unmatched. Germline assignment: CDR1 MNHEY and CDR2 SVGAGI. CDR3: CASSYSGFGGDTQYF. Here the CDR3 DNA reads TGTGCCAGCAGTTACTCGGGCTTCGGGGGGGATACGCAGTATTTT.

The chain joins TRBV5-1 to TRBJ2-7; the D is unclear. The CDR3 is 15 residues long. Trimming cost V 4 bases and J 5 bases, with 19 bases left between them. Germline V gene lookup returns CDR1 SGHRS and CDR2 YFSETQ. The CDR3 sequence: CASSHRTPIVNEQYF. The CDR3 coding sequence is TGCGCCAGCAGCCATCGGACCCCCATCGTTAACGAGCAGTACTTC.

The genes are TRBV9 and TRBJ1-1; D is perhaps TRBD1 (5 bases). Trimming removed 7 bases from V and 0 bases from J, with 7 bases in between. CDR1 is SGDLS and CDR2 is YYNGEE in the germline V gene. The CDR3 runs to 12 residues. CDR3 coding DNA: TGTGCCAGCGGGGGAATGAACACTGAAGCTTTCTTT. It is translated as CASGGMNTEAFF.

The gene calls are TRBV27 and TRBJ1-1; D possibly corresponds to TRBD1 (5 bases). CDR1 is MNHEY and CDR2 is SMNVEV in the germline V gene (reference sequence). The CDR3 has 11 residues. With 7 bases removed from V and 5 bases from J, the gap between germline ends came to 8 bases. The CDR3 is CASTWGTEAFF. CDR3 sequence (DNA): TGTGCCAGCACTTGGGGGACTGAAGCTTTCTTT.

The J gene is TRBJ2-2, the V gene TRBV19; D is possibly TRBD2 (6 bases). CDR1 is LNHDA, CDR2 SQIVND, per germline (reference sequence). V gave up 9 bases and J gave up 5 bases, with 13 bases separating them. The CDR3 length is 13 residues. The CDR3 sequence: CASPSEGTGELFF. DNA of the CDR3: TGTGCCAGCCCCTCGGAGGGGACCGGGGAGCTGTTTTTT.

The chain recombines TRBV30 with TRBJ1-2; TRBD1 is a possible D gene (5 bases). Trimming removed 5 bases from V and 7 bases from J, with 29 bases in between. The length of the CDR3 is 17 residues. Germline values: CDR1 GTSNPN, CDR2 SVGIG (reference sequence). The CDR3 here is CAWAYKTRDGLPGGYTF. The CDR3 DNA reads TGTGCCTGGGCCTACAAGACTCGGGACGGATTGCCGGGTGGCTACACCTTC.

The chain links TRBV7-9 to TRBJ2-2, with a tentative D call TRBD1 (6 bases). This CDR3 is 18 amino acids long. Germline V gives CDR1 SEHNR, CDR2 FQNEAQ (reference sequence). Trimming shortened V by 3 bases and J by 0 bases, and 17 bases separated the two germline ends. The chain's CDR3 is CASSFPISGTPNTGELFF. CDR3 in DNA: TGTGCCAGCAGCTTCCCGATTTCCGGGACACCGAACACCGGGGAGCTGTTTTTT. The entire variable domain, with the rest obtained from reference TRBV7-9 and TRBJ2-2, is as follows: DTGVSQNPRHKITKRGQNVTFRCDPISEHNRLYWYRQTLGQGPEFLTYFQNEAQLEKSRLLSDRFSAERPKGSFSTLEIQRTEQGDSAMYLCASSFPISGTPNTGELFFGEGSRLTVL.

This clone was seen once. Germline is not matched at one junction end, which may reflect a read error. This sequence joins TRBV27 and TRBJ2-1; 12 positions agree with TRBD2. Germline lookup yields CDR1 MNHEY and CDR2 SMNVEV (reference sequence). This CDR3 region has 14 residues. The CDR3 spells CASSFLGTSGWGVF. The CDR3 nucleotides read TGTGCCAGCAGTTTTCTAGGGACTAGCGGGTGGGGGGTCTTC.

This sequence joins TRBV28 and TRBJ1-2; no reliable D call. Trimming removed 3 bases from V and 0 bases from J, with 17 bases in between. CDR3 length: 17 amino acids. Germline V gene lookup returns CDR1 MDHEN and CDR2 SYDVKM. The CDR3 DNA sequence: TGTGCCAGCAGTTTCCCCCAATTAAGTTTAGCTAACTATGGCTACACCTTC. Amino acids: CASSFPQLSLANYGYTF.

CDR3 amino acids: CASSSAGGPYEQYF. CDR3 bases: TGTGCCAGCAGCTCCGCGGGGGGCCCCTACGAGCAGTACTTC. The V and J genes are TRBV7-9 and TRBJ2-7; 8 bases fit TRBD2. V trimming: 4 bases; J trimming: 2 bases; junction bases outside the gene matches: 4. The CDR3 has 14 amino acids. Germline CDR1 SEHNR, CDR2 FQNEAQ (reference sequence).

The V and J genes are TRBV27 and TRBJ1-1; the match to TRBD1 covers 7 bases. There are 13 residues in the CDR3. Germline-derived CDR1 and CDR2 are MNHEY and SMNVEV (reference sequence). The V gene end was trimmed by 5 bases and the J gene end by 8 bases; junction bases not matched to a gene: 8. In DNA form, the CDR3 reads TGTGCCAGCAGTATCTCGACAGGGTCCGAAGCTTTCTTT. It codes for CASSISTGSEAFF.

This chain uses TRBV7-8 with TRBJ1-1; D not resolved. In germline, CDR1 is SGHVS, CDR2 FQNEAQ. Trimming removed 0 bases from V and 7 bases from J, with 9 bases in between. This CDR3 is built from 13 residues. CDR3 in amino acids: CASSLALPDEAFF. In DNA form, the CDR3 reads TGTGCCAGCAGCTTAGCGCTCCCAGATGAAGCTTTCTTT.

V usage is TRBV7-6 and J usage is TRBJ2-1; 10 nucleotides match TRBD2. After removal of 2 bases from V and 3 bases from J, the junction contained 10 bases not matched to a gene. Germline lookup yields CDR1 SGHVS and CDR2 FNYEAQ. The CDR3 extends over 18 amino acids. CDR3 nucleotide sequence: TGTGCCAGCAGCTTACAGGGGAGCGGGAGGGCCCTCTACAATGAGCAGTTCTTC. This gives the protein CASSLQGSGRALYNEQFF. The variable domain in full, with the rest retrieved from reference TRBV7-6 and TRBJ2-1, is GAGVSQSPRYKVTKRGQDVALRCDPISGHVSLYWYRQALGQGPEFLTYFNYEAQQDKSGLPNDRFSAERPEGSISTLTIQRTEQRDSAMYRCASSLQGSGRALYNEQFFGPGTRLTVL.

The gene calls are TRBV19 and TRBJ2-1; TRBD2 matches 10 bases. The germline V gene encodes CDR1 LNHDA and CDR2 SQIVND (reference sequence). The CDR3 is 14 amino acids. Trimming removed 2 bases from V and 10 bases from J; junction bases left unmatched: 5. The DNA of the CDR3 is TGTGCCAGTAGTATAACTAGCGGGATGGGCGAGCAGTTCTTC. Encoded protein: CASSITSGMGEQFF.

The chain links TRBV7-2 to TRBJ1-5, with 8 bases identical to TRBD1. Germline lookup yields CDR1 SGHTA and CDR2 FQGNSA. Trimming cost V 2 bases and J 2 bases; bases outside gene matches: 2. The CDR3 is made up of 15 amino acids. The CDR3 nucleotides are TGTGCCAGCAGCTTATCGACAGGGGGCAATCAGCCCCAGCATTTT. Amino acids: CASSLSTGGNQPQHF.

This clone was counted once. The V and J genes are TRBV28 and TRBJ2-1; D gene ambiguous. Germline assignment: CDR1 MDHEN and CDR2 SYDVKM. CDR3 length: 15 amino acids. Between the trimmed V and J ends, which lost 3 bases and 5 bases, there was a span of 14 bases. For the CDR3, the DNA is TGTGCCAGCAGTTTCGGACCGAGAGGAGACAATGAGCAGTTCTTC. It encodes CASSFGPRGDNEQFF.